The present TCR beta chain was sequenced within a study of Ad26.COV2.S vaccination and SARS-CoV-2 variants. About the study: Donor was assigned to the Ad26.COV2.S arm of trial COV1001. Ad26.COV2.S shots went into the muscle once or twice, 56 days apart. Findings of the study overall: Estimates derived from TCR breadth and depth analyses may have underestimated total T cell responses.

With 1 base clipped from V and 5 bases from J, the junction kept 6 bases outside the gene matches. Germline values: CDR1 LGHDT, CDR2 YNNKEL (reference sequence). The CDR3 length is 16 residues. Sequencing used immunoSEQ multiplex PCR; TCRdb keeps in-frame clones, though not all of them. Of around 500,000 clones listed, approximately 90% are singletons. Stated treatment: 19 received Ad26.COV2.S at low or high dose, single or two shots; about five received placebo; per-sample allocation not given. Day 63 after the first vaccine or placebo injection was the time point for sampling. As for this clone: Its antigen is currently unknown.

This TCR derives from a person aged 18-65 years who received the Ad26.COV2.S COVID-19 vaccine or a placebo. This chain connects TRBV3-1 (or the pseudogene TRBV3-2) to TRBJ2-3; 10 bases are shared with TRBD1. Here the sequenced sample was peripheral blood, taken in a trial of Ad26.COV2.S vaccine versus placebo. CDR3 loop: CASSQGDRGSRDTQYF. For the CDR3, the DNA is TGTGCCAGCAGCCAAGGGGACAGGGGCAGTAGAGATACGCAGTATTTT.